This TCR beta chain emerged from a study of cytomegalovirus exposure and HLA in healthy donors (dated by TCRdb to about 2017). In terms of the full investigation: According to a later analysis, one platform produced both the roughly 130 validation repertoires and the 670 or so repertoires of the first cohort. To predict cytomegalovirus infection status, the study combined high-throughput TCR immunosequencing, statistical association of individual TCRs with disease status, and machine learning. The study aimed to test whether signatures of past pathogen exposure could be identified by cataloging public T cell receptors. Along with the approximately 650-subject first cohort, a separate validation cohort of over a hundred different subjects was used.

Beyond this particular receptor, the publication reports: A later analysis had no HLA typing for the validation cohort, so co-occurrence there was scored across all 130 or so repertoires. In vitro tests confirmed that a few of the cytomegalovirus-associated TCR beta chains recognize cytomegalovirus antigens. Most TCR sequences were observed very rarely across donors, whereas some public TCRs were present in many individuals. In a later analysis, TCRs clustered in the first cohort were found to also tend to co-occur in the roughly 130 validation repertoires, with roughly 93% of cluster scores above 0. In the study, about 150 TCR beta chains were listed as associated with cytomegalovirus. It was suggested by the authors that the approach could potentially be generalized to other disease states and immunological phenotypes. Cytomegalovirus status was reported to be diagnosed by the classifier with high specificity and sensitivity in both the original and validation cohorts.

As for this clone: The antigen it binds to is not known. No clone much larger than this one lies a single base away; base qualities are absent.

Separate from the approximately 670-subject first cohort, the validation cohort of 95 to 150 subjects was the group to which the donors belonged. Libraries were constructed by the immunoSEQ multiplex PCR assay. Per the source publication's procedure: A statistical classification framework was built to diagnose cytomegalovirus status from the catalog of TCR beta chain sequences. In TCRdb, the immuneACCESS table is reduced to in-frame sequences with V and J assigned. These tables do not hold every clone; where another copy was compared, an unresolved V gene accounts for under half, and the others remain unexplained. That table is the source of V, J and clone size, and D and trimming were worked out from the DNA. Within this sample are 150,000 to 200,000 clones, with around 85% of them counted one time only. Of the sample, about 5.8% falls within the top ten clones. This TCR was recovered from a woman in her twenties or thirties in good health and CMV-seronegative. The specimen was PBMCs.

CDR3 protein: CASSQTPNTEAFF. The DNA is TGTGCCAGCTCACAAACACCCAACACTGAAGCTTTCTTT. The rearrangement combines TRBV18 with TRBJ1-1, with no confidently assigned D gene. From the cysteine up to the phenylalanine, the CDR3 has a length of 13 residues. Only the CDR3 portion is preserved as DNA: 39 bases, with reading frame beginning at the first base. Via the germline V gene, CDR1 is KGHSH and CDR2 LQKENI. V is pared back by 4 bases and J by 2 bases, with 8 bases lying between the germline termini.